Listed below are T cell receptor beta chains from one sample, sequenced in a study of identical twins. TCRdb fed the 5' RACE reads into MiXCR, producing one record per CDR3 protein. The sample shows about 730,000 distinct CDR3 sequences, about 20% of them seen only once. This sample was also put to use in a study of T cells expressing NK-cell markers.

Material for sequencing was PBMCs. The receptors come from a young woman in good health. The CDR3 runs from the conserved cysteine through the conserved F or W. The D gene is left open where the match is weak. The size entry is marked missing in some rows and otherwise reads once, few, many or a size class.

size	V	J	D	CDR3	DNA
.	TRBV6-5	TRBJ1-4	TRBD1	CASSYTTGVKEKLFF	TGTGCCAGCAGTTACACTACAGGGGTGAAGGAAAAACTGTTTTTT
few	TRBV2	TRBJ2-3	.	CASSEERDTQYF	TGTGCCAGCAGTGAAGAGAGGGATACGCAGTATTTT
.	TRBV15	TRBJ2-2	TRBD2	CATERELNTGELFF	TGTGCCACCGAGCGGGAGCTGAACACCGGGGAGCTGTTTTTT
many	TRBV29-1	TRBJ2-3	TRBD2	CSVLSGGADTQYF	TGCAGCGTTCTGAGCGGGGGGGCTGATACGCAGTATTTT
few	TRBV7-2	TRBJ2-1	.	CASSLTGASNEQFF	TGTGCCAGCAGCCTAACCGGGGCCAGCAATGAGCAGTTCTTC
many	TRBV5-1	TRBJ2-1	.	CASSLGRNYNEQFF	TGCGCCAGCAGCTTGGGCAGAAACTACAATGAGCAGTTCTTC
.	TRBV29-1	TRBJ2-1	.	CSVEVVHDEQFF	TGCAGCGTTGAAGTGGTGCATGATGAGCAGTTCTTC
.	TRBV7-9	TRBJ2-5	TRBD2	CASSLGGITGGETQYF	TGTGCCAGCAGCTTGGGCGGAATAACGGGAGGAGAGACCCAGTACTTC
.	TRBV20-1	TRBJ2-7	TRBD2	CSARGTSGGYEQYF	TGCAGTGCTAGAGGGACTAGCGGGGGCTACGAGCAGTACTTC
.	TRBV5-1	TRBJ2-5	TRBD1	CASSGTGMFQYF	TGCGCCAGCAGCGGGACAGGGATGTTCCAGTACTTC
.	TRBV5-1	TRBJ2-3	.	CASSLLALGGTDTQYF	TGCGCCAGCAGCTTGTTGGCCCTAGGGGGCACAGATACGCAGTATTTT
.	TRBV7-2	TRBJ1-1	.	CASSASTGNTEAFF	TGTGCCAGCAGCGCGTCGACAGGTAACACTGAAGCTTTCTTT
many	TRBV4-2	TRBJ2-4	TRBD1	CASSQDSAGGAAKNIQYF	TGTGCCAGCAGCCAAGATTCGGCAGGGGGCGCGGCCAAAAACATTCAGTACTTC